The present T cell receptor (beta chain) was sequenced within a study of metastatic and nonmetastatic thyroid tumors. General observations from the study: Reported TCR beta diversity, measured in blood and tumor, was significantly higher for malignant thyroid tumors than for benign nodules.

For this clone: The target antigen is unknown.

This CDR3 has 15 amino acids. Per the germline V gene, CDR1 is MNHNS and CDR2 is SASEGT. The J segment lost 4 bases and the V segment lost 5 bases, leaving 10 bases of the junction unmatched. Every patient underwent thyroid surgery untreated. From the PCR reads, TCRdb re-called clones with MiXCR. The table lists roughly 34,000 clones, over 12% of them singletons. The sequence derives from a male donor with papillary thyroid cancer or a benign thyroid nodule (not recorded which). Some clones in this sample may be carry-over from other donors' samples. The sample consisted of blood. The V gene is TRBV6-1, the J gene TRBJ2-7; 8 bases match TRBD1. CDR3 sequence: CASSLCGQGLYEQYF. The CDR3 DNA is TGTGCCAGCAGTCTCTGTGGACAGGGTCTGTACGAGCAGTACTTC.